Each of the 24 T cell receptor beta chains below was sequenced from the same sample in a study of blood T cell repertoires in COVID-19. Profiled with immunoSEQ multiplex PCR; TCRdb holds only in-frame clones, not every one. Here the sample spans around 300,000 clones, approximately 91% being singletons. The sequenced sample consisted of peripheral blood. The receptors shown here come from a man between 18 and 35 years old with active or convalescent COVID-19.

With regard to this clone: Other DNA sequences in the sample encode the same CDR3. The chain links TRBV12-3 or TRBV12-4 to TRBJ1-3; D is possibly TRBD1 (6 bases). V was clipped by 5 bases and J by 1 base, with 6 bases between them. This CDR3 has 13 residues. CDR3 nucleotide sequence: TGTGCCAGCAGTCAGGGGTCTGGAAACACCATATATTTT. This translates into CASSQGSGNTIYF.

The chain uses TRBV18 and TRBJ2-1; TRBD2 agrees at 14 bases. Germline lookup yields CDR1 KGHSH and CDR2 LQKENI. V dropped 3 bases and J dropped 1; count of bases not matched to a gene: 2. The CDR3 extends over 17 amino acids. CDR3 in amino acids: CASSPTSGGASYNEQFF. The CDR3 DNA reads TGTGCCAGCTCACCGACTAGCGGGGGGGCTTCCTACAATGAGCAGTTCTTC.

The chain employs TRBV24-1 and TRBJ1-5, with 8 positions matching TRBD1. Germline trimming cut 3 bases from V and 2 bases from J; bases unmatched to any gene: 2. The CDR3 has 15 residues. Per germline, CDR1 KGHDR and CDR2 SFDVKD. CDR3 amino acids: CATSDGQGGNQPQHF. The CDR3 region has the DNA TGTGCCACCAGTGATGGACAGGGTGGCAATCAGCCCCAGCATTTT.

With respect to this clone: The DNA is omitted, as the CDR3 cannot be located on it reliably, and the CDR3 follows TCRdb's listing. This sequence joins TRBV7-2 and TRBJ1-1; the table calls TRBD1, which could not be checked here. The CDR3 sequence runs 16 residues, both termini included. Germline values: CDR1 SGHTA, CDR2 FQGNSA. CDR3: CASSFGPGVEDTEAFF.

The chain has TRBV7-9 and TRBJ1-1, with 7 nucleotides matching TRBD1. Looked up from germline, CDR1 is SEHNR and CDR2 is FQNEAQ (reference sequence). J gave up 3 bases and V 3 bases, and 7 bases lay outside the gene matches. CDR3 length: 15 amino acids. The CDR3 reads CASSFKGASDTEAFF. The DNA of the CDR3 is TGTGCCAGCAGCTTCAAGGGGGCGTCGGACACTGAAGCTTTCTTT.

The chain has TRBV19 and TRBJ1-2; D unresolved. In germline, CDR1 is LNHDA, CDR2 SQIVND (reference sequence). The CDR3 is made up of 14 amino acids. Trimming pared 1 base from V and 7 bases from J, leaving 13 bases between. DNA for the CDR3: TGTGCCAGTAGTATAGCCCGGATTAGGAGTGGCTACACCTTC. Its translation is CASSIARIRSGYTF.

The V and J genes are TRBV15 and TRBJ1-3; D is unclear. The CDR3 totals 13 residues. The V end lost 3 bases, the J end lost 6 bases, and 9 bases lay between the germline ends. The germline V gene has CDR1 LNHNV and CDR2 YYDKDF (reference sequence). The CDR3 is CATSSDSENTIYF. CDR3 nucleotide sequence: TGTGCCACCAGCAGTGACTCGGAAAACACCATATATTTT.

The chain joins TRBV2 to TRBJ1-6; 9 bases are a match to TRBD1. From germline, CDR1 is SNHLY and CDR2 FYNNEI. The CDR3 totals 17 residues. V dropped 5 bases and J dropped 8; count of bases not matched to a gene: 13. CDR3 in amino acids: CASSFTFSGQGDSPLHF. The CDR3 DNA sequence: TGTGCCAGCAGTTTTACGTTCTCGGGACAGGGAGATTCACCCCTCCACTTT.

This chain links TRBV6-5 with TRBJ1-5; D gene uncertain. The CDR3 covers 15 residues. The germline CDR1 and CDR2 sequences are MNHEY and SVGAGI. Deletions cut 6 bases from V and 0 bases from J, with 12 bases between. The CDR3 DNA is TGTGCCAGCAGCGATTTTACTTATAGCAATCAGCCCCAGCATTTT. Translating it yields CASSDFTYSNQPQHF.

This clone showed up just a few times. The genes are TRBV9 and TRBJ2-5, with D maybe TRBD1 (7 bases). CDR1 is SGDLS and CDR2 is YYNGEE in the germline V gene. This CDR3 comprises 15 residues. The V gene lost 0 bases and the J gene lost 4 bases, with 13 bases spanning the gap. The DNA of the CDR3 is TGTGCCAGCAGCGTAGGTCCCCAGGGGGGAGAGACCCAGTACTTC. Protein sequence: CASSVGPQGGETQYF.

The chain recombines TRBV10-3 with TRBJ1-2; possibly TRBD1 for D (5 bases). The germline V and J ends were trimmed by 10 bases and 3 bases, with 12 bases remaining between them. The germline V gene has CDR1 ENHRY and CDR2 SYGVKD. The CDR3 is 12 residues long. As DNA, the CDR3 is TGTGCCACCGGCAGGGAAGACTATGGCTACACCTTC. Translating gives CATGREDYGYTF.

The V gene is TRBV13, the J gene TRBJ2-7; D gene unclear. Per germline, CDR1 PRHDT and CDR2 FYEKMQ (reference sequence). With 2 bases removed from V and 4 bases from J, the gap between germline ends came to 12 bases. The CDR3 runs 14 residues. CDR3 sequence reads: CASSLILTSYEQYF. The DNA for the CDR3 is TGTGCCAGCAGCTTAATACTGACTTCATACGAGCAGTACTTC.

CDR3 sequence reads: CASSYSGQGEWDEQFF. In DNA, the CDR3 is TGTGCCAGCAGTTACTCGGGCCAGGGGGAGTGGGATGAGCAGTTCTTC. This chain joins TRBV6-6 and TRBJ2-1; 7 nucleotides align to TRBD1. The length of the CDR3 is 16 residues. J gave up 8 bases and V 0 bases, and 10 bases lay outside the gene matches. Germline V lookup: CDR1 MNHNY, CDR2 SVGAGI (reference sequence).

V gene TRBV9 combines with J gene TRBJ2-3, with D unclear. Trimming left V 0 bases short and J 0 bases short, with 11 bases between. The germline V gene has CDR1 SGDLS and CDR2 YYNGEE. The CDR3 extends over 16 amino acids. CDR3 DNA: TGTGCCAGCAGCGTAGGGGCCGGCATAAGCACAGATACGCAGTATTTT. As protein: CASSVGAGISTDTQYF.

The gene calls are TRBV20-1 and TRBJ2-7; 9 positions match TRBD1. The CDR3 is made up of 14 amino acids. J gave up 2 bases and V 3 bases, and 5 bases lay outside the gene matches. Germline V CDR1 and CDR2: DFQATT, SNEGSKA (reference sequence). CDR3 sequence: CSASGGTGPYEQYF. The CDR3 DNA sequence: TGCAGTGCTAGTGGTGGGACAGGGCCCTACGAGCAGTACTTC.

This chain joins TRBV7-2 and TRBJ2-5; 9 bases line up with TRBD2. Per the germline V gene, CDR1 is SGHTA and CDR2 is FQGNSA. V trimming: 3 bases; J trimming: 5 bases; junction bases outside the gene matches: 10. This CDR3 has 16 amino acids. CDR3 nucleotides: TGTGCCAGCAGCTTGGAGCCTAGCGGGGTAGGGGAGACCCAGTACTTC. It yields the protein CASSLEPSGVGETQYF. The whole variable domain, remainder taken from reference TRBV7-2 and TRBJ2-5, is GAGVSQSPSNKVTEKGKDVELRCDPISGHTALYWYRQSLGQGLEFLIYFQGNSAPDKSGLPSDRFSAERTGGSVSTLTIQRTQQEDSAVYLCASSLEPSGVGETQYFGPGTRLLVL.

The V and J genes are TRBV7-9 and TRBJ1-2; D remains unclear. CDR3 length equals 12 residues. The germline V gene has CDR1 SEHNR and CDR2 FQNEAQ (reference sequence). Trimming stripped 4 bases from V and 4 bases from J, with 7 bases between. CDR3 sequence: CASSSGSYGYTF. The CDR3 DNA sequence: TGTGCCAGCAGCTCCGGTTCCTATGGCTACACCTTC.

This chain connects TRBV7-2 to TRBJ2-5; 10 bases are a match to TRBD2. The CDR3 covers 18 residues. Germline V gene lookup returns CDR1 SGHTA and CDR2 FQGNSA. The junction had 10 bases not matched to a gene; V was cut back by 0 bases and J by 3 bases. The CDR3 protein is CASSLASRVAGGKETQYF. For the CDR3, the DNA is TGTGCCAGCAGCTTAGCGTCGAGGGTAGCGGGGGGTAAAGAGACCCAGTACTTC.

The J gene is TRBJ1-2, the V gene TRBV12-3 or TRBV12-4; D possibly corresponds to TRBD1 (5 bases). Deletions cut 7 bases from V and 6 bases from J, with 9 bases between. There are 11 residues in the CDR3. The DNA of the CDR3 is TGTGCCAGCACCCTAGGGGATGGCTACACCTTC. This gives the protein CASTLGDGYTF.

The rearrangement links TRBV5-1 to TRBJ1-1, with 7 bases lining up with TRBD1. With 5 bases clipped from V and 5 bases from J, the junction kept 3 bases outside the gene matches. The CDR3 contains 12 residues. CDR1 SGHRS and CDR2 YFSETQ come from the germline V gene. The CDR3 nucleotides are TGCGCCAGCAGGCAGGGGGGTACTGAAGCTTTCTTT. Translation gives CASRQGGTEAFF.

The V and J genes are TRBV5-1 and TRBJ1-2; 7 positions agree with TRBD1. The CDR3 length is 12 residues. CDR1 is SGHRS and CDR2 is YFSETQ in the germline V gene. Losses at the gene ends were 4 bases for V and 6 bases for J; bases not matched to a gene: 3. The CDR3 here is CASSDDRDGYTF. The CDR3 coding sequence is TGCGCCAGCAGCGATGACAGGGATGGCTACACCTTC.

The V and J genes are TRBV19 and TRBJ1-5; TRBD1 matches at 7 bases. Trimming at V came to 6 bases and at J to 4 bases, leaving 6 bases not matched to a gene. Germline CDR1 is LNHDA and CDR2 is SQIVND (reference sequence). This CDR3 region has 14 residues. The CDR3 region is CASRRQGSNQPQHF. The CDR3 DNA reads as TGTGCCAGTAGGAGACAGGGCAGTAATCAGCCCCAGCATTTT.

The chain links TRBV18 to TRBJ1-5, with 7 bases that match TRBD1. The CDR3 length is 15 residues. V gave up 8 bases and J gave up 9 bases; unmatched junction bases: 16. Germline V gives CDR1 KGHSH, CDR2 LQKENI. CDR3 protein: CASPETGLPVGPQHF. The CDR3 DNA follows: TGTGCCAGCCCGGAGACAGGGTTACCCGTCGGGCCCCAGCATTTT.

The chain links TRBV7-3 to TRBJ2-7, with D possibly being TRBD1 (5 bases). Deletions cut 2 bases from V and 1 base from J, with 9 bases between. Germline CDR1 is SGHTA and CDR2 is FQGTGA. The CDR3 spans 14 residues. In nucleotides, the CDR3 is TGTGCCAGCAGCTTAGACAGTTATTCCTACGAGCAGTACTTC. Its protein is CASSLDSYSYEQYF.